One sample yielded the 7 T cell receptor beta chains listed below, sequenced in a study of identifying expanded T cells in peripheral blood. Clones were read by immunoSEQ multiplex PCR, and TCRdb kept only the in-frame ones, dropping some. The repertoire holds 95,000 to 100,000 clones, around 90% seen once, with roughly 15% in the top ten. Material: blood. The receptors were sampled from a person aged 18-70 years in good health.

The chain combines TRBV5-1 with TRBJ2-3, with TRBD2 identical over 12 bases. V gave up 0 bases and J gave up 2 bases; unmatched junction bases: 1. Per germline, CDR1 SGHRS and CDR2 YFSETQ. The CDR3 contains 16 residues. The CDR3 loop reads CASSLGTSGDTDTQYF. The CDR3 nucleotides read TGCGCCAGCAGCTTGGGGACTAGCGGGGACACAGATACGCAGTATTTT.

V and J are TRBV19 and TRBJ2-1; 7 nucleotides align to TRBD1. There are 14 residues in the CDR3. Trimming at V came to 7 bases and at J to 2 bases, leaving 5 bases not matched to a gene. CDR1 and CDR2 from the germline V gene are LNHDA and SQIVND (reference sequence). CDR3 protein: CASTLQGAYNEQFF. CDR3 nucleotides: TGTGCCAGTACTTTGCAGGGGGCCTACAATGAGCAGTTCTTC.

The V call is TRBV19, the J call TRBJ1-5; the D is unclear. The CDR3 runs 12 residues. CDR1 is LNHDA, CDR2 SQIVND, per germline (reference sequence). V dropped 9 bases and J dropped 0 bases, with 6 bases sitting between them. CDR3 DNA sequence: TGTGCCAGCTTGTATAGCAATCAGCCCCAGCATTTT. Protein product: CASLYSNQPQHF.

This chain connects TRBV2 to TRBJ1-6; D perhaps matches TRBD1 (5 bases). Between the trimmed V and J ends, which lost 6 bases and 1 base, there was a span of 19 bases. CDR1 SNHLY and CDR2 FYNNEI come from the germline V gene. CDR3 length equals 18 residues. CDR3 sequence reads: CASSPPGAGYSYNSPLHF. Here the CDR3 DNA reads TGTGCCAGCAGCCCCCCTGGGGCCGGTTATTCCTATAATTCACCCCTCCACTTT.

The genes are TRBV18 and TRBJ2-1; 9 bases match TRBD2. The junction had 14 bases not matched to a gene; V was cut back by 2 bases and J by 9 bases. Germline V CDR1 and CDR2: KGHSH, LQKENI. The length of the CDR3 is 17 residues. In DNA form, the CDR3 reads TGTGCCAGCTCACCAAGGGCTGGCGGGGGGGCCAATACTGAGCAGTTCTTC. Translating it yields CASSPRAGGGANTEQFF.

The genes are TRBV5-1 and TRBJ2-5; D not certain. Germline V gives CDR1 SGHRS, CDR2 YFSETQ. The CDR3 runs to 14 residues. Trimming left V 0 bases short and J 2 bases short, with 8 bases between. Here the CDR3 reads CASSLAATQETQYF. CDR3 in DNA: TGCGCCAGCAGCTTGGCGGCGACACAAGAGACCCAGTACTTC. The full variable domain, its missing parts supplied by reference TRBV5-1 and TRBJ2-5, is KAGVTQTPRYLIKTRGQQVTLSCSPISGHRSVSWYQQTPGQGLQFLFEYFSETQRNKGNFPGRFSGRQFSNSRSEMNVSTLELGDSALYLCASSLAATQETQYFGPGTRLLVL.

This clone was found a few times. The chain combines TRBV2 with TRBJ2-5; 9 bases are shared with TRBD2. V shed 6 bases and J 9 bases; nucleotides not matched to a gene: 11. The germline V gene has CDR1 SNHLY and CDR2 FYNNEI. The CDR3 totals 14 residues. Here the CDR3 DNA reads TGTGCCAGCAGAATCTCCGGGACTAGCCGTGCCCAGTACTTC. It codes for CASRISGTSRAQYF.